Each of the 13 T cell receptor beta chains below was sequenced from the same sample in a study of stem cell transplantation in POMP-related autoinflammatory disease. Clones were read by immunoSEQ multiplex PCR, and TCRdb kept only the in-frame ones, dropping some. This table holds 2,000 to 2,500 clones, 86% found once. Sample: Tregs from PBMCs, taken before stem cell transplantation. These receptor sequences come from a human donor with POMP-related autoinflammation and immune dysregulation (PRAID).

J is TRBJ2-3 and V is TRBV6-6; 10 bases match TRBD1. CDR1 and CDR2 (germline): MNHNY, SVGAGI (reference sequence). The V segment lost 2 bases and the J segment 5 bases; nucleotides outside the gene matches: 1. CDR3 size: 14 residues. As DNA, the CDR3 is TGTGCCAGCAGTTACGGACAGGGGGAAGATACGCAGTATTTT. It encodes CASSYGQGEDTQYF.

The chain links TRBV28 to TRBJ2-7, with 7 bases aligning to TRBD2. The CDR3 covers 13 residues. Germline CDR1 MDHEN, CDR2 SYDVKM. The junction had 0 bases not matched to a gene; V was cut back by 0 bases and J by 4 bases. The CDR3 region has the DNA TGTGCCAGCAGTTTATGGGGAGGGTACGAGCAGTACTTC. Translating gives CASSLWGGYEQYF.

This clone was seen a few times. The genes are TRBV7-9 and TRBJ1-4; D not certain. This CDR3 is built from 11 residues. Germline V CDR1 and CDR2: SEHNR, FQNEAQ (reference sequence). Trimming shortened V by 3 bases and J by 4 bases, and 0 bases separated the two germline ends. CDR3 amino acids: CASSFNEKLFF. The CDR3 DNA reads TGTGCCAGCAGCTTTAATGAAAAACTGTTTTTT. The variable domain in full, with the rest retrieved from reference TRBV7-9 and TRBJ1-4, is DTGVSQNPRHKITKRGQNVTFRCDPISEHNRLYWYRQTLGQGPEFLTYFQNEAQLEKSRLLSDRFSAERPKGSFSTLEIQRTEQGDSAMYLCASSFNEKLFFGSGTQLSVL.

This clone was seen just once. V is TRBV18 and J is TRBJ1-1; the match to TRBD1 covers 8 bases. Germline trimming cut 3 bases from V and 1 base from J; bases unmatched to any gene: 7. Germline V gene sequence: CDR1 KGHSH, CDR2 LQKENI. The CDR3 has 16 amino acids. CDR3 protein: CASSPRRGLRNTEAFF. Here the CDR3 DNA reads TGTGCCAGCTCACCTCGCAGGGGGCTGAGGAACACTGAAGCTTTCTTT.

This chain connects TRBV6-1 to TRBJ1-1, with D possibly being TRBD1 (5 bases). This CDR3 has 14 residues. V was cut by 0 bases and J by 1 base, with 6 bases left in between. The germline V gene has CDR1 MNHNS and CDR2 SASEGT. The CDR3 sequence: CASSEADRNTEAFF. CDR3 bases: TGTGCCAGCAGTGAAGCTGACAGGAACACTGAAGCTTTCTTT.

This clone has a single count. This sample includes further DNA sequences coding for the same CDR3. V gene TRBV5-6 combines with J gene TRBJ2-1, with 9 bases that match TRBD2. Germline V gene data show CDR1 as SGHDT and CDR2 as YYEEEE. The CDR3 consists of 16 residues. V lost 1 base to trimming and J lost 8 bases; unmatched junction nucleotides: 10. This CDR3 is CASSLLLTSGWDEQFF. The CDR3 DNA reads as TGTGCCAGCAGCTTGTTATTGACTAGCGGATGGGATGAGCAGTTCTTC.

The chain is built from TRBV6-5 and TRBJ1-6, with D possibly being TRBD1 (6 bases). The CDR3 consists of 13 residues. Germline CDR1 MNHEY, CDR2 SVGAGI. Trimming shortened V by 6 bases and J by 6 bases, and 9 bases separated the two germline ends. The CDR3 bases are TGTGCCAGCAGACGACAGGCTAATTCACCCCTCCACTTT. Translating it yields CASRRQANSPLHF.

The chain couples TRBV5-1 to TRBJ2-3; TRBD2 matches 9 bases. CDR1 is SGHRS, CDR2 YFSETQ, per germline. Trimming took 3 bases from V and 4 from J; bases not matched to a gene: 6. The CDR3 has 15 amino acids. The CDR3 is CASSWSGRRSDTQYF. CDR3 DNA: TGCGCCAGCAGCTGGAGCGGGAGGAGGTCAGATACGCAGTATTTT.

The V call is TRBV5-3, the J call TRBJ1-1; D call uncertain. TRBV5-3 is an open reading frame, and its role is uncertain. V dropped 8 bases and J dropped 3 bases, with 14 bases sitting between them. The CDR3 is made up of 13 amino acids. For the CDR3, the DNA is TGTGCCAGCAGCCAAGAAAGGGACACTGAAGCTTTCTTT. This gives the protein CASSQERDTEAFF.

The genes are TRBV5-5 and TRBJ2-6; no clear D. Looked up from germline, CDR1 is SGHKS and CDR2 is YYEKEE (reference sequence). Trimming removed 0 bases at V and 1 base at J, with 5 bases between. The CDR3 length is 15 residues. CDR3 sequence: CASSLVGSGANVLTF. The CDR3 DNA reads TGTGCCAGCAGCTTGGTGGGATCTGGGGCCAACGTCCTGACTTTC.

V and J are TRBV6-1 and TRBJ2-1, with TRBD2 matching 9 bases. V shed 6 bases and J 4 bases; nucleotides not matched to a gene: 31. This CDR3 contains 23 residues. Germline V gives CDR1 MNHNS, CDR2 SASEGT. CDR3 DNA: TGTGCCAGCAGAGAAAAATGGGTCGGACCTCCCGTCGAAAGCGCGGGAGGGTACAATGAGCAGTTCTTC. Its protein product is CASREKWVGPPVESAGGYNEQFF.

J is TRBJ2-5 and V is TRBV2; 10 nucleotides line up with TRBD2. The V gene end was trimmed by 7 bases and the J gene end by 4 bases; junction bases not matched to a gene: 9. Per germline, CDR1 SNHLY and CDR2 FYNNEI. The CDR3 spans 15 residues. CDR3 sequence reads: CASKMILAGVETQYF. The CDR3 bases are TGTGCCAGCAAAATGATTCTAGCGGGGGTAGAGACCCAGTACTTC.

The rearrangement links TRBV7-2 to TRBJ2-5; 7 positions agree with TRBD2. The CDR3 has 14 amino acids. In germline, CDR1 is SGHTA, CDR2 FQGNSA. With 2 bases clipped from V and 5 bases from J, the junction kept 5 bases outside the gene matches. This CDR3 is CASSLSTSWETQYF. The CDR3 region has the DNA TGTGCCAGCAGCTTATCGACTAGCTGGGAGACCCAGTACTTC.